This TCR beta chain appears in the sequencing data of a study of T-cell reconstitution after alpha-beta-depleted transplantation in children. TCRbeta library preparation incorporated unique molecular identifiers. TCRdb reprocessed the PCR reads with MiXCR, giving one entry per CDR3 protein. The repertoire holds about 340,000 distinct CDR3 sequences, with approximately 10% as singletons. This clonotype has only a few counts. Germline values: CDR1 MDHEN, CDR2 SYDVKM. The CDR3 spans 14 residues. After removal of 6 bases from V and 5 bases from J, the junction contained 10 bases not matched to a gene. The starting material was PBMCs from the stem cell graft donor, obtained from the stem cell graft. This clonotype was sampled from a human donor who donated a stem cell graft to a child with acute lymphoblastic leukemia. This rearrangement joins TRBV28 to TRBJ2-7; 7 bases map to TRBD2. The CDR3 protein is CASSLSGLVHEQYF. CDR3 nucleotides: TGTGCCAGCAGCCTGAGCGGACTAGTCCACGAGCAGTACTTC.